The sequence of this T cell receptor (beta chain) was determined in a study of T cells after somatic rescue of genetic block. CDR3 length: 14 residues. The V and J ends lost 5 bases and 4 bases respectively, with 14 bases between them. The germline gives CDR1 KGHSH, CDR2 LQKENI. The repertoire was sequenced with immunoSEQ multiplex PCR; TCRdb's copy has only in-frame clones and lacks some. The table includes tens of thousands of clones, 85% to 95% detected once. The sequenced material came from peripheral blood mononuclear cells (PBMCs). The receptor comes from a man aged 35 to 55. The V gene is TRBV18, the J gene TRBJ1-1; D gene uncertain. CDR3 sequence reads: CASSAGRSGTEAFF. The CDR3 nucleotides are TGTGCCAGCTCAGCCGGACGAAGCGGCACTGAAGCTTTCTTT.